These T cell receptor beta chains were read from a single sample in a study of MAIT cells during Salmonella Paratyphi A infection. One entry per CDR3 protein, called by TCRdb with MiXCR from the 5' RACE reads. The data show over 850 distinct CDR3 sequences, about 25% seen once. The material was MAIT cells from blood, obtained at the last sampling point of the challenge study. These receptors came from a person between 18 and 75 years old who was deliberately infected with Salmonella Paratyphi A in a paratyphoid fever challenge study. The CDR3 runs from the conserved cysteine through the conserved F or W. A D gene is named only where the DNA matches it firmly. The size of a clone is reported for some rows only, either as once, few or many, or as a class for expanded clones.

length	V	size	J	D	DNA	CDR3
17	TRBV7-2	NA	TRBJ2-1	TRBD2	TGTGCCAGCAGCCGCCTTGGACTAGGCCCCGCCGGGAATGAGCAGTTCTTC	CASSRLGLGPAGNEQFF
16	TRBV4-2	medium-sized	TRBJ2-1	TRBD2	TGTGCCAGCAGCCAAGAAGGCGGGGGGGCCTACAATGAGCAGTTCTTC	CASSQEGGGAYNEQFF
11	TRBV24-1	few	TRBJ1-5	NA	TGTGCCACCAGTATCGATCAGCCCCAGCATTTT	CATSIDQPQHF
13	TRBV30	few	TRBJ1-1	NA	TGTGCCTGGAGTGTCAGGGAGAACACTGAAGCTTTCTTT	CAWSVRENTEAFF
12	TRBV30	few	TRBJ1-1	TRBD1	TGTGCCTGGAGTGTCTGGGGACAGGAAGCTTTCTTT	CAWSVWGQEAFF
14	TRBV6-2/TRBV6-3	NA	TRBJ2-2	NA	TGTGCCACCAGCACGGGGGCAGACACCGGGGAGCTGTTTTTT	CATSTGADTGELFF
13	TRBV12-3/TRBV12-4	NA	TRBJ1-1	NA	TGTGCCAGCAGTTTGGGTGGAAACACTGAAGCTTTCTTT	CASSLGGNTEAFF
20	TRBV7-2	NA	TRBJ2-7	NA	NA	CASSFYICSARAAGDYEQYF
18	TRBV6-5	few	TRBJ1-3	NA	TGTGCCAGCAGTTACTCGCTAGGTCGGGAATCTTCGGGAAACACCATATATTTT	CASSYSLGRESSGNTIYF
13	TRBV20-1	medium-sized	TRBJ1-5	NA	TGCAGTGCTAGAGACAGGGAAAGTCAGCCCCAGCATTTT	CSARDRESQPQHF
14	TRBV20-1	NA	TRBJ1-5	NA	TGCAGTGCTAGAGGTCTCGGGCAGCATGAGCCCCAGCATTTT	CSARGLGQHEPQHF
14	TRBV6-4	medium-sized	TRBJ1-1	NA	TGTGCCAGCAGTGAATCGCCGGCGAACACTGAAGCTTTCTTT	CASSESPANTEAFF
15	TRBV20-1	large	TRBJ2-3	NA	TGCAGTGCTTCACGGGGAGCCGCTAGCACAGATACGCAGTATTTT	CSASRGAASTDTQYF
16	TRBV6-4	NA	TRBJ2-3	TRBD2	TGTGCCAGCAGTGACGGGACTAGCGGGGGGGCAGATACGCAGTATTTT	CASSDGTSGGADTQYF
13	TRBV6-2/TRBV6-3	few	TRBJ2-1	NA	TGTGCCAGCGCAAAGCAGGAGTACAATGAGCAGTTCTTC	CASAKQEYNEQFF
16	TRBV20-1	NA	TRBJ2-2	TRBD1	TGCAGTACTAGTGACCCCGGGACAGGGGATTCCGGGGAGCTGTTTTTT	CSTSDPGTGDSGELFF
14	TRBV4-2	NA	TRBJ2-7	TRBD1	TGTGCCAGCAGCGGCGGACAGGGACCCTACGAGCAGTACTTC	CASSGGQGPYEQYF
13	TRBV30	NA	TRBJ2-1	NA	TGTGCCTGGAGTGCTCAGGAGTACAATGAGCAGTTCTTC	CAWSAQEYNEQFF
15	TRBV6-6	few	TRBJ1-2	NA	TGTGCCAGCAGTTACTTTCCGGATAATAACTATGGCTACACCTTC	CASSYFPDNNYGYTF
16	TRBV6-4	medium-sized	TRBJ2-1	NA	TGTGCCAGCAGTGACACCGACTCAAGCTCCTACAATGAGCAGTTCTTC	CASSDTDSSSYNEQFF
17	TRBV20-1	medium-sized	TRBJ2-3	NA	TGCAGTGCCCGGGGGGCTAGCTGGGAGGAGAGCACAGATACGCAGTATTTT	CSARGASWEESTDTQYF
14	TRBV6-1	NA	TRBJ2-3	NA	TGTGCCAGCAGCCGGGGGCGGGATACAGATACGCAGTATTTT	CASSRGRDTDTQYF
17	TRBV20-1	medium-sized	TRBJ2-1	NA	TGCAGTGCTAGCTTTACCCATATAGGGTCCTCCTACAATGAGCAGTTCTTC	CSASFTHIGSSYNEQFF
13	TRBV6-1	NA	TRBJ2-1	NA	TGTGCCAGCAGTCTAGACTGCCACAATGAGCAGTTCTTC	CASSLDCHNEQFF
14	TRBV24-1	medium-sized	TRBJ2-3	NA	TGTGCCACCAGGGACTTCGGCGACGCAGATACGCAGTATTTT	CATRDFGDADTQYF